Presented here are 14 T cell receptor beta chains from one specimen sequenced in a study of early T cells in non-severe SARS-CoV-2 infection (dated by TCRdb to the early 2020s). Library preparation employed 5' RACE. These reads were obtained on a NextSeq 500. TCRdb redid the processing of the public reads, applying fastp at Q25 and MiXCR, and retained in-frame beta chains. Rows with one shared CDR3 protein collapse into an entry with the most common genes and DNA. In all, the sample holds roughly 45,000 distinct CDR3 sequences, and around 10% of those were seen once. 20% to 25% of the sample is in the top ten clones. Sequencing was done on a sample of whole blood. These receptor sequences come from an adult who was a healthcare worker with PCR-confirmed SARS-CoV-2 infection or an uninfected control (not recorded which).

A few counts support this clonotype. V gene TRBV7-9 combines with J gene TRBJ2-2; possible D gene TRBD1, 5 bases. Trimming pared 7 bases from V and 2 bases from J, leaving 17 bases between. CDR1 is SEHNR, CDR2 FQNEAQ, per germline (reference sequence). CDR3 length equals 16 residues. The CDR3 nucleotides read TGTGCCAGCACCACCGACGACAGAATAAACACCGGGGAGCTGTTTTTT. Translated, it gives CASTTDDRINTGELFF.

This clonotype was seen repeatedly, ten times or more. The chain couples TRBV7-9 to TRBJ2-1; 7 bases align to TRBD2. The trim removed 6 bases at V and 5 bases at J, leaving 13 bases unmatched. Germline-derived CDR1 and CDR2 are SEHNR and FQNEAQ (reference sequence). The CDR3 extends over 16 amino acids. The CDR3 nucleotides read TGTGCCAGCAGTCACACCCAGGCTAGCGGCGACAATGAGCAGTTCTTC. This gives the protein CASSHTQASGDNEQFF.

At least ten counts were recorded for this clonotype. The chain has TRBV10-3 and TRBJ2-7, with TRBD1 as a possible D gene (6 bases). The germline V gene has CDR1 ENHRY and CDR2 SYGVKD. Deletions cut 4 bases from V and 3 bases from J, with 13 bases between. There are 14 residues in the CDR3. In nucleotides, the CDR3 is TGTGCCATCAGTGCAGGGGATAGTCACTACGAGCAGTACTTC. Its protein product is CAISAGDSHYEQYF.

The chain carries TRBV27 and TRBJ2-7, with D possibly matching TRBD1 (6 bases). The germline gives CDR1 MNHEY, CDR2 SMNVEV (reference sequence). This CDR3 contains 15 residues. Deletions cut 7 bases from V and 1 base from J, with 17 bases between. CDR3 sequence reads: CASTSLRDKSYEQYF. The CDR3 region has the DNA TGTGCCAGCACCTCCCTTCGGGACAAGTCCTACGAGCAGTACTTC.

In this sample, this clonotype turned up many times. The gene calls are TRBV11-2 and TRBJ2-5; no clear D. V lost 3 bases, J lost 5 bases, and 10 bases lay in between. The CDR3 length is 13 residues. Germline CDR1 SGHAT, CDR2 FQNNGV. The CDR3 DNA reads as TGTGCCAGCAGCTTCGCAAGTCCGGAGACCCAGTACTTC. This sequence encodes CASSFASPETQYF.

In this sample, this clonotype turned up a few times. The CDR3 DNA reads TGTGCCAGCAGGGGACCCCTCTCCGGCTACACCTTC. Amino acid sequence: CASRGPLSGYTF. The chain combines TRBV2 with TRBJ1-2; maybe TRBD1 (5 bases). Germline V gene data show CDR1 as SNHLY and CDR2 as FYNNEI. Trimming removed 6 bases from V and 8 bases from J, with 13 bases in between. This CDR3 has 12 residues.

This clonotype was found a few times. This sequence joins TRBV7-9 and TRBJ2-1, with 7 bases that match TRBD1. With 5 bases clipped from V and 8 bases from J, the junction kept 15 bases outside the gene matches. Germline V gives CDR1 SEHNR, CDR2 FQNEAQ (reference sequence). This CDR3 region has 16 residues. In nucleotides, the CDR3 is TGTGCCAGCAGCCCCCCGGGACAGACCACCCTCCATGAGCAGTTCTTC. Amino acid sequence: CASSPPGQTTLHEQFF.

The table lists this clonotype with a few counts. The V gene is TRBV5-1, the J gene TRBJ2-3, with D possibly matching TRBD2 (6 bases). V lost 0 bases and J lost 6, with 8 bases in between. This CDR3 region has 13 residues. Germline CDR1 SGHRS, CDR2 YFSETQ. The CDR3 DNA follows: TGCGCCAGCAGCTTGGGCGGGGTTGATACGCAGTATTTT. This sequence encodes CASSLGGVDTQYF.

This clonotype was detected many times. This chain uses TRBV7-8 with TRBJ1-5; TRBD1 might be the D (5 bases). V was clipped by 3 bases and J by 11 bases, with 17 bases between them. Per the germline V gene, CDR1 is SGHVS and CDR2 is FQNEAQ. CDR3 length equals 14 residues. The CDR3 nucleotides read TGTGCCAGCAGCTTGGGGGGAGATTTTACAGCCCAGCATTTT. It is translated as CASSLGGDFTAQHF.

This clonotype was recorded at least ten times. The rearrangement uses TRBV20-1 and TRBJ2-5; 9 positions match TRBD2. Per the germline V gene, CDR1 is DFQATT and CDR2 is SNEGSKA (reference sequence). CDR3 size: 16 residues. J lost 1 base, V lost 1 base, and 7 bases had no gene match. The CDR3 reads CSARGGRASIQETQYF. Here the CDR3 DNA reads TGCAGTGCTAGAGGCGGGAGGGCCTCTATCCAAGAGACCCAGTACTTC.

The chain links TRBV28 to TRBJ1-2, with D perhaps matching TRBD1 (5 bases). CDR3 length equals 13 residues. Germline V gene data show CDR1 as MDHEN and CDR2 as SYDVKM. The germline V and J ends were trimmed by 4 bases and 4 bases, with 10 bases remaining between them. Written as DNA, the CDR3 is TGTGCCAGCAGTTCCCTGACAGTCTATGGCTACACCTTC. Its protein is CASSSLTVYGYTF.

In its sample, this clonotype was seen many times. The chain uses TRBV7-8 and TRBJ2-1; weak D call: TRBD2 (5 bases). Germline V gene lookup returns CDR1 SGHVS and CDR2 FQNEAQ. With 5 bases removed from V and 2 bases from J, the gap between germline ends came to 19 bases. The CDR3 has 17 amino acids. The CDR3 DNA sequence: TGTGCCAGCAGCCCCCTAGGGCCGGGAAGGGCCTACAATGAGCAGTTCTTC. Its protein product is CASSPLGPGRAYNEQFF.

This clonotype was counted at least ten times. The rearrangement links TRBV10-2 to TRBJ1-1; 8 bases are a match to TRBD1. Germline V CDR1 and CDR2: WSHSY, SAAADI. With V trimmed by 0 bases and J by 0 bases, 3 bases remained unmatched. This CDR3 region has 16 residues. The CDR3 bases are TGCGCCAGCAGTGAGTCGGGACAGGCGTTGAACACTGAAGCTTTCTTT. This codes for CASSESGQALNTEAFF.

Ten or more counts support this clonotype. The gene calls are TRBV12-5 and TRBJ2-1; tentatively, D is TRBD2 (6 bases). V was shortened by 1 base and J by 6 bases, with 13 bases between the two germline ends. Germline values: CDR1 LGHNT, CDR2 FRNRAP. This CDR3 is 15 amino acids long. CDR3 protein: CASGLALAVSNEQFF. CDR3 bases: TGTGCTAGTGGTTTGGCACTAGCTGTGTCCAATGAGCAGTTCTTC.